These T cell receptor beta chains were read from a single sample in a study of cytomegalovirus exposure and HLA in healthy donors. The repertoire was sequenced with immunoSEQ multiplex PCR; TCRdb's copy has only in-frame clones and lacks some. The sample holds about 150,000 clones, 70% to 90% seen once. Sequencing used PBMCs. These receptors were collected from a woman aged 40 to 50 in good health and CMV-seropositive. Each CDR3 is given with its conserved first and last residue. A D gene is named only where the DNA matches it firmly.

>TRBV6-5|-|TRBJ1-2
CASSKQGYQGYTF
TGTGCCAGCAGTAAACAGGGATATCAAGGCTACACCTTC
>TRBV4-1|TRBD2|TRBJ2-2
CASSQVMFSGTYTGELFF
TGCGCCAGCAGCCAAGTAATGTTTAGCGGGACCTACACCGGGGAGCTGTTTTTT
>TRBV7-2|-|TRBJ2-1
CASSASGGYYNEQFF
TGTGCCAGCAGCGCTTCTGGGGGGTACTACAATGAGCAGTTCTTC
>TRBV30|TRBD2|TRBJ2-7
CAWSFSGGFYEQYF
TGTGCCTGGAGCTTTAGCGGGGGTTTTTACGAGCAGTACTTC
>TRBV27|-|TRBJ2-3
CASSLPYLGTQYF
TGTGCCAGCAGTTTACCCTATCTAGGTACGCAGTATTTT
>TRBV7-8|-|TRBJ2-7
CASSSLDYEQYF
TGTGCCAGCAGCTCCCTAGACTACGAGCAGTACTTC
>TRBV30|TRBD2|TRBJ2-2
CAWSVRGAGVTGELFF
TGTGCCTGGAGTGTACGCGGCGCGGGGGTGACGGGGGAGCTGTTTTTT
>TRBV29-1|-|TRBJ1-1
CSVAGVNTEAFF
TGCAGCGTGGCAGGGGTGAACACTGAAGCTTTCTTT
>TRBV19|TRBD1|TRBJ2-5
CASSTTGAVETQYF
TGTGCCAGTAGTACCACAGGGGCGGTGGAGACCCAGTACTTC
>TRBV10-3|TRBD2|TRBJ2-7
CAISRLAGADHSYEQYF
TGTGCCATCAGTCGACTAGCGGGAGCCGATCACTCCTACGAGCAGTACTTC
>TRBV15|-|TRBJ1-4
CATSRDPPEKLFF
TGTGCCACCAGCAGAGACCCCCCGGAAAAACTGTTTTTT
>TRBV11-2|TRBD1|TRBJ1-5
CASSQEGTDSNQPQHF
TGTGCCAGCAGCCAAGAGGGGACAGATAGCAATCAGCCCCAGCATTTT
>TRBV19|TRBD2|TRBJ2-1
CASRIGGGYNEQFF
TGTGCCAGTAGGATCGGGGGGGGTTACAATGAGCAGTTCTTC
>TRBV27|TRBD1|TRBJ1-4
CASSPDRVSITNEKLFF
TGTGCCAGCAGTCCGGACAGGGTATCCATCACTAATGAAAAACTGTTTTTT